This record looks at one TCR beta chain sequence and its context. Antigen specificity is unknown. Libraries were prepared by immunoSEQ multiplex PCR; TCRdb keeps only in-frame clonotypes and omits some of them. Among approximately 140,000 clones listed, about 95% were seen once. This specimen comes from a study of T cell responses to AZD1222 COVID-19 vaccine. Study information: Pooled in the analysis were second doses at about 4 or about 12 weeks.

Germline CDR1 and CDR2: SGHKS and YYEKEE (reference sequence). Trimming cost V 4 bases and J 2 bases, with 18 bases left between them. The CDR3 length is 16 residues. The study, taken as a whole, reports: A rise in Spike-specific TCR breadth and depth followed two AZD1222 doses.

The chain carries TRBV5-5 and TRBJ2-5; weak D call: TRBD1 (6 bases). This receptor was obtained from an adult in good health. Sample: peripheral blood, taken on day 0 of AZD1222 vaccination. CDR3 protein: CASSIATAGAQETQYF. The CDR3, as DNA: TGTGCCAGCAGCATAGCGACTGCAGGGGCGCAAGAGACCCAGTACTTC.